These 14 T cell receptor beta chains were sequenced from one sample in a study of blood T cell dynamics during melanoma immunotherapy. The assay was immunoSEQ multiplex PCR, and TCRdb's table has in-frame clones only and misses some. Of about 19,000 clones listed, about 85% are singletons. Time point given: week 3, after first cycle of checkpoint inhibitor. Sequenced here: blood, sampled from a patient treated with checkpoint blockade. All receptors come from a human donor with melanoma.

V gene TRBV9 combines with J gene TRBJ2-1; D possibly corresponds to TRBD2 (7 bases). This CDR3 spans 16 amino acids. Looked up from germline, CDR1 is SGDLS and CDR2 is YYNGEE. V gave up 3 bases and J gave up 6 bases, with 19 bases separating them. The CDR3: CASSATRRGLSNEQFF. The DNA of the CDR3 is TGTGCCAGCAGCGCCACGAGGCGGGGGCTCTCCAATGAGCAGTTCTTC.

The CDR3 sequence: CSAQQGAEQYF. The CDR3 DNA reads as TGCAGTGCACAACAGGGCGCCGAGCAGTACTTC. The chain has TRBV20-1 and TRBJ2-5; TRBD1 is a possible D gene (6 bases). With the DNA end fitting TRBJ2-7 better, the J assignment may be wrong. Germline V gene sequence: CDR1 DFQATT, CDR2 SNEGSKA (reference sequence). The CDR3 runs 11 residues.

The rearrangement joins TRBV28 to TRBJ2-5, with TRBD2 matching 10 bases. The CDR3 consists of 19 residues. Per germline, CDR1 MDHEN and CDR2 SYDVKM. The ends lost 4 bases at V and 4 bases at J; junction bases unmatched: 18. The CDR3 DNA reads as TGTGCCAGCAGTTCCCGACGGGGGGAGGTAGCGGGAGGTATAGAGACCCAGTACTTC. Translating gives CASSSRRGEVAGGIETQYF. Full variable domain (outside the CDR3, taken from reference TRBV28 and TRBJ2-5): DVKVTQSSRYLVKRTGEKVFLECVQDMDHENMFWYRQDPGLGLRLIYFSYDVKMKEKGDIPEGYSVSREKKERFSLILESASTNQTSMYLCASSSRRGEVAGGIETQYFGPGTRLLVL.

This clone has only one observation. The CDR3 loop is CASILPRGGRRPEAFF. CDR3 coding DNA: TGTGCCAGCATTTTACCGAGGGGGGGAAGGAGGCCTGAAGCTTTCTTT. The V gene is TRBV21-1, the J gene TRBJ1-1. TRBV21-1 is a listed pseudogene. This CDR3 has 16 residues.

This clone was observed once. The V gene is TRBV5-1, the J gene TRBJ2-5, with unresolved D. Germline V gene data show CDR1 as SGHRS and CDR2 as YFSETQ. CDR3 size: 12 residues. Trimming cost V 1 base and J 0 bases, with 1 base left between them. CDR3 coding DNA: TGCGCCAGCAGCTTGCACCAAGAGACCCAGTACTTC. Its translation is CASSLHQETQYF.

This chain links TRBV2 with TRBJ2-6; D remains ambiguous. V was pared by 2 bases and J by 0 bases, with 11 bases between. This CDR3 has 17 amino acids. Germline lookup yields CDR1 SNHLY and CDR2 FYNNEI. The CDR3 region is CASSEWAPSSGANVLTF. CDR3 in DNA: TGTGCCAGCAGTGAATGGGCACCTAGCTCTGGGGCCAACGTCCTGACTTTC.

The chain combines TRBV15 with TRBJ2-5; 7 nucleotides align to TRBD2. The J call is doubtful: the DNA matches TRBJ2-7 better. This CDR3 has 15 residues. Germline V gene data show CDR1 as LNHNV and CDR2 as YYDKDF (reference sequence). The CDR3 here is CATSRGGGEEYEQYF. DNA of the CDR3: TGTGCCACCAGCAGAGGGGGGGGAGAAGAATACGAGCAGTACTTC.

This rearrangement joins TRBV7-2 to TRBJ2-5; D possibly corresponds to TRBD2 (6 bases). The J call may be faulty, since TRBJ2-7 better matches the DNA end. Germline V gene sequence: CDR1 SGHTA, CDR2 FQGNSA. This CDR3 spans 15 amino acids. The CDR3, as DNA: TGTGCCAGCAGCCACCTCGGGGAGGATCCCTACGAGCAGTACTTC. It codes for CASSHLGEDPYEQYF.

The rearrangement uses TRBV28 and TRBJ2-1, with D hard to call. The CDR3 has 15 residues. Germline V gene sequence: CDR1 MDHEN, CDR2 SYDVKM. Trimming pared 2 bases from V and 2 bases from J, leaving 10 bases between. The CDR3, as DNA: TGTGCCAGCAGTTTAGCCCGTGTGGCCTACAATGAGCAGTTCTTC. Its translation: CASSLARVAYNEQFF.

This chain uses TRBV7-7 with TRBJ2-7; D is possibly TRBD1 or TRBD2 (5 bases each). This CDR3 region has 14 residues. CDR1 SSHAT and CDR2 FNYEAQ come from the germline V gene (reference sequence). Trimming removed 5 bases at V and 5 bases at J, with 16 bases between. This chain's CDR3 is CASSPPGRTNEQYF. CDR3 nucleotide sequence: TGTGCCAGCAGCCCCCCGGGACGGACCAACGAGCAGTACTTC.

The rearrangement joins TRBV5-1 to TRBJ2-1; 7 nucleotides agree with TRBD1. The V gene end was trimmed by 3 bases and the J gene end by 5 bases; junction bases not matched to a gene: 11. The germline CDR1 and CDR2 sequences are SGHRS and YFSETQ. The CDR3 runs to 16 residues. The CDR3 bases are TGCGCCAGCAGCTCAGGACCCGGGACAGTGGACAATGAGCAGTTCTTC. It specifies CASSSGPGTVDNEQFF.

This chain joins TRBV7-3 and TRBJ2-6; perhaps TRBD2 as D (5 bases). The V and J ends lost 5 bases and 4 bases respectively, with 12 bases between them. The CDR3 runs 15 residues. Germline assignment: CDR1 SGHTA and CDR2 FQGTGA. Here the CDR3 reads CASSGQAEGANVLTF. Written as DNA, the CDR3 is TGTGCCAGCAGCGGCCAAGCGGAAGGGGCCAACGTCCTGACTTTC.

The CDR3 protein is CSVDAPSFDEQFF. CDR3 DNA: TGCAGCGTTGATGCTCCCAGCTTCGATGAGCAGTTCTTC. V usage is TRBV29-1 and J usage is TRBJ2-1; D is undetermined. The germline V gene encodes CDR1 SQVTM and CDR2 ANQGSEA. Deletions cut 3 bases from V and 8 bases from J, with 14 bases between. The CDR3 totals 13 residues.

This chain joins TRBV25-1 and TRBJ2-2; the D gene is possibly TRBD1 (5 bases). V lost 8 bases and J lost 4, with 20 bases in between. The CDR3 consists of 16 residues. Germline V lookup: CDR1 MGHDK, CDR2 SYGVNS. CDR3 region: CASEAGLESTTGELFF. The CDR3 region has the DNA TGTGCCAGCGAGGCAGGGTTAGAATCGACCACCGGGGAGCTGTTTTTT.